These T cell receptor beta chains were read from a single sample in a study of cytomegalovirus exposure and HLA in healthy donors. TCRdb keeps only in-frame clones here, not all; method: immunoSEQ multiplex PCR. This sample has more than 110,000 clones, with roughly 71% found just once. Material for sequencing was PBMCs. The receptors here all came from a man in his thirties or forties in good health and CMV-seronegative. CDR3s include the opening cysteine and the closing phenylalanine or tryptophan. The D gene is left open where the match is weak. Rows may omit the clone size; those that give it use once, few, many or a size class.

J gene | clone size | V gene | D gene | CDR3 DNA | CDR3 protein
TRBJ1-4 | . | TRBV6-6 | . | TGTGCCAGCATCGCGGCAGGGGTAAATGAAAAACTGTTTTTT | CASIAAGVNEKLFF
TRBJ2-5 | once | TRBV4-1 | TRBD2 | TGCGCCAGCAGCCAAGATAGAGTAGCGGGAAGTTCGGGTGAGCAGTACTTC | CASSQDRVAGSSGEQYF
TRBJ1-2 | . | TRBV27 | . | TGTGCCAGCACCAAGGGGCTCTATGGCTACACCTTC | CASTKGLYGYTF
TRBJ2-6 | . | TRBV9 | . | TGTGCCAGCAGCGTATACGGGACACGCGTGGGGGCCAACGTCCTGACTTTC | CASSVYGTRVGANVLTF
TRBJ2-6 | few | TRBV30 | TRBD1 | TGTGCCTGGAGTGGGGACAGGGGGCCGTCTGGGGCCAACGTCCTGACTTTC | CAWSGDRGPSGANVLTF
TRBJ1-3 | . | TRBV27 | TRBD1 | TGTGCCGCGGGGCAGGGGGCTGGAAACACCATATATTTT | CAAGQGAGNTIYF
TRBJ2-5 | . | TRBV7-2 | TRBD1 | TGTGCCAGCAGCCCCCGGACAGGGAAAGGTGCTGAGACCCAGTACTTC | CASSPRTGKGAETQYF
TRBJ2-1 | . | TRBV11-3 | TRBD2 | TGTGCCAGCTCCCGGCATAGCGGGAGGGATGTAAATGAGCAGTTCTTC | CASSRHSGRDVNEQFF
TRBJ1-5 | . | TRBV28 | TRBD1 | TGTGCCAGCAGCCCCTCGGACAGGGGGTTCAATCAGCCCCAGCATTTT | CASSPSDRGFNQPQHF
TRBJ2-1 | once | TRBV21-1 | . | TGTGCCAGCAGTTTCCCCGGGACTTCCAATGAGCAGTTCTTC | CASSFPGTSNEQFF
TRBJ1-2 | . | TRBV21-1 | . | TGTGCCAGCAAGGGGACAGGGGCTAGGTATGGCTACACCTTC | CASKGTGARYGYTF
TRBJ2-1 | . | TRBV4-1 | . | TGCGCCAGCAGCCATCCCCTGTACAGGGAAGGTGATCAAAATGAGCAGTTCTTC | CASSHPLYREGDQNEQFF
TRBJ2-1 | . | TRBV28 | TRBD1 | TGTGCCAGCAGTTTAAGGTGGAGTTGGGCAGGGGGTGGAAATGAGCAGTTCTTC | CASSLRWSWAGGGNEQFF
TRBJ1-2 | . | TRBV5-1 | TRBD1 | TGCGCCAGCAGCTTGGGGGCGGACAGGGAATATGGCTACACCTTC | CASSLGADREYGYTF
TRBJ1-6 | . | TRBV10-1 | . | TGCGCCAGCAGTGGAGATAGTAGCACATTCTCCTATAATTCACCCCTCCACTTT | CASSGDSSTFSYNSPLHF
TRBJ1-6 | . | TRBV5-4 | . | TGTGCCAGCAGCCAGGCGGAGCGGGGACAAAATTCACCCCTCCACTTT | CASSQAERGQNSPLHF
TRBJ1-6 | . | TRBV7-4 | TRBD1 | TGTGCCAGCAGCTTTCGGACAGGGTCTTCACCCCTCCACTTT | CASSFRTGSSPLHF
TRBJ1-1 | . | TRBV21-1 | . | TGTGCCAGCCCAAACAGGGGGCCGAAGGACACTGAAGCTTTCTTT | CASPNRGPKDTEAFF
TRBJ2-1 | . | TRBV9 | TRBD2 | TGTGCCAGCTCTGAGACTAGCGGTGAGCAGTTCTTC | CASSETSGEQFF
TRBJ2-4 | few | TRBV30 | . | TGTGCCGCGTACAGGGAGGCCAAAAACATTCAGTACTTC | CAAYREAKNIQYF
TRBJ2-7 | . | TRBV28 | . | TGTGCCAGCAGTTTGGTGTCCTACGAGCAGTACTTC | CASSLVSYEQYF
TRBJ1-4 | . | TRBV10-2 | TRBD1 | TGCGCCAGCAGCGTACAGGGGGTGGGTGAAAAACTGTTTTTT | CASSVQGVGEKLFF
TRBJ1-2 | . | TRBV5-4 | . | TGTGCCAGCAGCTTGCCCCCCTCGGGGGGCTACACCTTC | CASSLPPSGGYTF
TRBJ2-2 | . | TRBV7-9 | . | TGTGCCAGCAGCTTAATTAGAATAGCCGGGGAGCTGTTTTTT | CASSLIRIAGELFF
TRBJ1-1 | . | TRBV28 | . | TGTGCCAGCAGTTTCCAGGGCACTGAAGCTTTCTTT | CASSFQGTEAFF
TRBJ2-7 | . | TRBV2 | . | TGTGCCATCAAACCTCTTAGCTCCTACGAGCAGTACTTC | CAIKPLSSYEQYF
TRBJ2-1 | . | TRBV9 | . | TGTGCCAGCAGGGGGGGTGGGAATGAGCAGTTCTTC | CASRGGGNEQFF
TRBJ1-5 | . | TRBV11-2 | . | TGTGCCAGCAGCTTTTCGACTCGGGGTGCTAATCAGCCCCAGCATTTT | CASSFSTRGANQPQHF
TRBJ2-3 | . | TRBV29-1 | . | TGCAGCGTTGAAGATACGGGGACAAGCACAGATACGCAGTATTTT | CSVEDTGTSTDTQYF
TRBJ1-2 | . | TRBV28 | . | TGTGCCAGCAGTACCGGACAGTTCTATGGCTACACCTTC | CASSTGQFYGYTF
TRBJ2-1 | . | TRBV29-1 | TRBD2 | TGCAGCGTTGAAGATGGAGGGCGGGGGGGTTGGGAGCAGTTCTTC | CSVEDGGRGGWEQFF
TRBJ1-3 | . | TRBV11-2 | . | TGTGCCAGCAGCTCAAGAGGGGGGGCCTCTGGAAACACCATATATTTT | CASSSRGGASGNTIYF